The clone carrying this T cell receptor (beta chain) was counted only a few times. Its specificity is not known. TCRdb re-called the 5' RACE reads with MiXCR, one entry per CDR3 protein. The sample includes about 86,000 distinct CDR3 sequences, over 9.5% of them seen just once. The germline gives CDR1 MNHEY, CDR2 SVGAGI. The junction had 11 bases not matched to a gene; V was cut back by 7 bases and J by 5 bases. This CDR3 comprises 15 residues. These data are taken from a study of spatial heterogeneity in lung cancer. General study points: The study found ubiquitous expanded tumor TCRs in blood more at resection than follow-up.

This sample's time point: sample taken at primary tumor resection. Whole RNA, which was extracted from tumor, nontumor lung tissue or frozen PBMC, was sequenced without any cell sorting. The donors, 70 to 80 patients with untreated early-stage non-small cell lung cancer, provided the samples. The sample consisted of PBMCs, taken at surgery. This receptor was identified in a male donor with early-stage non-small cell lung cancer. This sequence joins TRBV6-5 and TRBJ2-1; 7 positions match TRBD2. CDR3 bases: TGTGCCAGCAATCCTAGCGGAGCCTACCACAATGAGCAGTTCTTC. Amino acid sequence: CASNPSGAYHNEQFF.